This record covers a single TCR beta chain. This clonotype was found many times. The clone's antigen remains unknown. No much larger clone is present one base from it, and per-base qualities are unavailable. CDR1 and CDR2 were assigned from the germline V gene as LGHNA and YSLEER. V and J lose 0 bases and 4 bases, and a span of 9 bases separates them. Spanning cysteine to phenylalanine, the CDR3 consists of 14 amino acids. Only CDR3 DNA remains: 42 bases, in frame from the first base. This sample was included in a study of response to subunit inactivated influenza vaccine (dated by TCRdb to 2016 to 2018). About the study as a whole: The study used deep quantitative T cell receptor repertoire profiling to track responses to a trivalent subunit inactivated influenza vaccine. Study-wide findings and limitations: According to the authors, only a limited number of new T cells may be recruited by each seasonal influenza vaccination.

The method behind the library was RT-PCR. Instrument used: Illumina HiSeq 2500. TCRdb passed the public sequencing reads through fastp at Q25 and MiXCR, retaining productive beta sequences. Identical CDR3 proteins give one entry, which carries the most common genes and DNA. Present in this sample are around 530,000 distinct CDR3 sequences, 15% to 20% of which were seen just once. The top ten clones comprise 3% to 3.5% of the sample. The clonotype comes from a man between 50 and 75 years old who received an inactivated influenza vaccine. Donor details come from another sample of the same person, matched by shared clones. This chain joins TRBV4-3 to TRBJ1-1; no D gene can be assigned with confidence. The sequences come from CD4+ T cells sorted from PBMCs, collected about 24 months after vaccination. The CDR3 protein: CASSQEPRRTEAFF. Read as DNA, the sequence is TGCGCCAGCAGCCAAGAGCCTAGGCGCACTGAAGCTTTCTTT.